The 3 T cell receptor beta chains listed next were all sequenced from one sample in a study of blood T cell repertoires in COVID-19 (dated by TCRdb to the early 2020s). Library creation used the immunoSEQ multiplex PCR assay. TCRdb's version of the immuneACCESS table is confined to in-frame rearrangements and falls short of the full clone set. An unresolved V gene accounts for under half of the shortfall where checked; the remainder is of unknown origin. The table for this sample lists 200,000 or so clones; 70% to 90% of them were counted only once. The top ten hold 8.5% to 12% of the sample. The source material was peripheral blood. These receptors were taken from a woman older than 75 with acute or convalescent COVID-19.

J is TRBJ1-2 and V is TRBV5-1, with D possibly being TRBD1 (5 bases). The CDR3 has 15 amino acids. CDR1 is SGHRS and CDR2 is YFSETQ in the germline V gene. V dropped 0 bases and J dropped 1 base, with 10 bases sitting between them. CDR3: CASSLVQGNNYGYTF. CDR3 nucleotides: TGCGCCAGCAGCTTGGTCCAGGGTAATAACTATGGCTACACCTTC.

Here the CDR3 DNA reads TGTGCCAGCAGGGACAGCGGGGGGCCAACCTACGAGCAGTACTTC. It specifies CASRDSGGPTYEQYF. The chain joins TRBV7-9 to TRBJ2-7, with 9 bases aligning to TRBD2. V lost 6 bases and J lost 2; bases outside the gene matches: 8. This CDR3 is 15 amino acids long. Looked up from germline, CDR1 is SEHNR and CDR2 is FQNEAQ (reference sequence).

The gene calls are TRBV4-1 and TRBJ1-1; D gene ambiguous. V lost 1 base and J 3 bases, leaving 9 bases between the germline ends. The CDR3 contains 14 residues. Germline V gene data show CDR1 as MGHRA and CDR2 as YSYEKL. The CDR3 here is CASSQGGRDTEAFF. DNA for the CDR3: TGCGCCAGCAGCCAAGGAGGGCGGGACACTGAAGCTTTCTTT.